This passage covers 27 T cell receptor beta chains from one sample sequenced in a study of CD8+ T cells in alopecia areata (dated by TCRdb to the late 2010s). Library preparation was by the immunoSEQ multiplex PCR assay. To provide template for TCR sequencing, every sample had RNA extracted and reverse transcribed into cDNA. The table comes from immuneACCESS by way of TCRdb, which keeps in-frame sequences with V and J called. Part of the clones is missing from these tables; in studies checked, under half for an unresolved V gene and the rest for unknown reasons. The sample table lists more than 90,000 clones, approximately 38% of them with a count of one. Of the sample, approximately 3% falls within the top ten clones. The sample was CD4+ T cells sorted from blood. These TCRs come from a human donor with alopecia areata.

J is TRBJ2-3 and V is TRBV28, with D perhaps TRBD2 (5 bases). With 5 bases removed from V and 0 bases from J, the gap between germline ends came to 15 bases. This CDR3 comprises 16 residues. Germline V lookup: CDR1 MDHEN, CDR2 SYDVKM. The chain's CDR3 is CASSPHLAGSTDTQYF. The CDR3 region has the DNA TGTGCCAGCAGTCCCCACCTAGCTGGAAGCACAGATACGCAGTATTTT.

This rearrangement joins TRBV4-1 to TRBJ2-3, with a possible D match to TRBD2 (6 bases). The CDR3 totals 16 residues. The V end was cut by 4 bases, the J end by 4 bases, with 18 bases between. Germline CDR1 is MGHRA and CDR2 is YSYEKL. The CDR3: CASSLSGAVAADTQYF. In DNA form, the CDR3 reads TGCGCCAGCAGCCTGTCCGGCGCTGTAGCGGCAGATACGCAGTATTTT.

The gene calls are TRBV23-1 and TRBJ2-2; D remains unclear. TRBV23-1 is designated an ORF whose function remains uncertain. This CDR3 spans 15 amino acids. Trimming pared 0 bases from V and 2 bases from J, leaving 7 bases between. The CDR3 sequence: CASSQSGNNTGELFF. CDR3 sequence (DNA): TGCGCCAGCAGTCAATCGGGGAATAACACCGGGGAGCTGTTTTTT.

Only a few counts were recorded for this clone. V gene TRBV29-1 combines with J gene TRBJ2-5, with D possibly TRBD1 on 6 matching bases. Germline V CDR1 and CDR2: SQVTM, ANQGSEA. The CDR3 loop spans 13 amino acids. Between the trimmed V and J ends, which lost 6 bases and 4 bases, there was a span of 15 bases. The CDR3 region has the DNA TGCAGCGTGGTGATGGGGGCGGGAGAGACCCAGTACTTC. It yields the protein CSVVMGAGETQYF.

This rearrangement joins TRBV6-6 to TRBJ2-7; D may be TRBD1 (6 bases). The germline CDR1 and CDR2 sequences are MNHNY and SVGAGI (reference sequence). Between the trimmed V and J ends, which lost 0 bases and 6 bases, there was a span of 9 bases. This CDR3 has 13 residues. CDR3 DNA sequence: TGTGCCAGCAGTTACTCTGGACAGTTCGAGCAGTACTTC. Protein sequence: CASSYSGQFEQYF.

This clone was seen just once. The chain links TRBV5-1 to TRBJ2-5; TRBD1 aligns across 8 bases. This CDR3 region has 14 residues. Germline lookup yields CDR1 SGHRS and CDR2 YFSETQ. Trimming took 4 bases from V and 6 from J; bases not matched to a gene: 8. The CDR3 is CASSREQGVQTQYF. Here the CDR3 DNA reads TGCGCCAGCAGCCGGGAACAGGGGGTGCAGACCCAGTACTTC.

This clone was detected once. CDR3 bases: TGTGCCAGCAGCTTAGAGGCAAACACTGAAGCTTTCTTT. It specifies CASSLEANTEAFF. This chain links TRBV7-2 with TRBJ1-1; D uncertain. Germline V gene lookup returns CDR1 SGHTA and CDR2 FQGNSA. The germline V and J ends were trimmed by 1 base and 2 bases, with 5 bases remaining between them. The CDR3 runs to 13 residues.

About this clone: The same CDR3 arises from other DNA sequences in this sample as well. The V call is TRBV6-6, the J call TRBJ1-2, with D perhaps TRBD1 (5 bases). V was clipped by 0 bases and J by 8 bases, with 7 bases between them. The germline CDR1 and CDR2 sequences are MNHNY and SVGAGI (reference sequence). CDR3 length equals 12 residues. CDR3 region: CASSYSEGGYTF. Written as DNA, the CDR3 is TGTGCCAGCAGTTACTCGGAGGGGGGCTACACCTTC.

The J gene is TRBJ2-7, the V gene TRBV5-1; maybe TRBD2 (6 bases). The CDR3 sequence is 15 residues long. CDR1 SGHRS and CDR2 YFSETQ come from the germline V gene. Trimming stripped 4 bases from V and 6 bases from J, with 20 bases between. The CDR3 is CASSLYRQNGGEQYF. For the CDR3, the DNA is TGCGCCAGCAGCCTTTACCGACAGAACGGGGGCGAGCAGTACTTC.

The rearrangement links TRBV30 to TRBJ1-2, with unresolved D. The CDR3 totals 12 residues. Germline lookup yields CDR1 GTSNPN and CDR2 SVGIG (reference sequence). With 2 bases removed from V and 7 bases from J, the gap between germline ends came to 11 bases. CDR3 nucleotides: TGTGCCTGGAGTTCTCAAACGGGTGGCTACACCTTC. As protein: CAWSSQTGGYTF.

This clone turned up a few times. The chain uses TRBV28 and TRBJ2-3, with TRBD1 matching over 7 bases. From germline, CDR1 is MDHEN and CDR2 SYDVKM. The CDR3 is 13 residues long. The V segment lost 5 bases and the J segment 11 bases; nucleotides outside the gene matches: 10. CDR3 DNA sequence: TGTGCCAGCAGTGGAGACCCAGGGGGAGAGCAGTATTTT. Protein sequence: CASSGDPGGEQYF.

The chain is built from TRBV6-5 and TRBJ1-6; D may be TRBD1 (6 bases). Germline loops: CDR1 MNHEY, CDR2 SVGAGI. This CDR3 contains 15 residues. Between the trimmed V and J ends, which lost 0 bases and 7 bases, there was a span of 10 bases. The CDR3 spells CASSYSAGANSPLHF. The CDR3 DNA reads TGTGCCAGCAGTTACTCGGCAGGGGCCAATTCACCCCTCCACTTT.

CDR3 protein: CSGGDKTYEQYF. The CDR3 DNA reads TGCAGCGGAGGGGACAAAACCTACGAGCAGTACTTC. The V call is TRBV29-1, the J call TRBJ2-7; weak D call: TRBD1 (6 bases). V was clipped by 7 bases and J by 2 bases, with 12 bases between them. This CDR3 is 12 amino acids long. The germline gives CDR1 SQVTM, CDR2 ANQGSEA.

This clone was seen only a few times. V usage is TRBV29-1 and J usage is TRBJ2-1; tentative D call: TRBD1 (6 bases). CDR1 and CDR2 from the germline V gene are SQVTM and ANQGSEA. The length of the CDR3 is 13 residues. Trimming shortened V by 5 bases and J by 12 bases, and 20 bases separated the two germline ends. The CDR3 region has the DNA TGCAGCGTTCACTCCGGGACCAAAGGGGGGCAGTTCTTC. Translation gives CSVHSGTKGGQFF.

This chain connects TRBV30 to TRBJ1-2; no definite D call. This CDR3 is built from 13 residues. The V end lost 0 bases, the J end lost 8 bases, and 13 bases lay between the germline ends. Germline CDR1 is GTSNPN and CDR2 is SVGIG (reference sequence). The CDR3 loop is CAWSVNGPAGYTF. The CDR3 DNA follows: TGTGCCTGGAGTGTGAACGGGCCAGCCGGCTACACCTTC.

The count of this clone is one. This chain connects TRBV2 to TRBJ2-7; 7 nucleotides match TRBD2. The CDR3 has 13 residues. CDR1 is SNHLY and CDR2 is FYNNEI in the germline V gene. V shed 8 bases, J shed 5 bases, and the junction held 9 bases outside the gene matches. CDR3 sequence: CASVGLVLDEQYF. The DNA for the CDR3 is TGTGCCAGCGTCGGACTAGTGTTGGACGAGCAGTACTTC.

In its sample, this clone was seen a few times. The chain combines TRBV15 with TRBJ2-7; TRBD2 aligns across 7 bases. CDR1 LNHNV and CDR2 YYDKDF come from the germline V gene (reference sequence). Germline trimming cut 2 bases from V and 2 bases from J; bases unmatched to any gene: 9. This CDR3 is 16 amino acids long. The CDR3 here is CATSRLSGTYTYEQYF. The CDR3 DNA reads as TGTGCCACCAGCAGACTAAGCGGGACCTACACCTACGAGCAGTACTTC. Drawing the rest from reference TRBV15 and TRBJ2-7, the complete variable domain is DAMVIQNPRYQVTQFGKPVTLSCSQTLNHNVMYWYQQKSSQAPKLLFHYYDKDFNNEADTPDNFQSRRPNTSFCFLDIRSPGLGDTAMYLCATSRLSGTYTYEQYFGPGTRLTVT.

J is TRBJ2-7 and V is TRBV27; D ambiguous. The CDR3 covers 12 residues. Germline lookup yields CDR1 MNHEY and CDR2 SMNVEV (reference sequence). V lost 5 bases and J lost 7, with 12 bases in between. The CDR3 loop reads CASSPGPWEQYF. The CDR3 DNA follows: TGTGCCAGCAGTCCAGGACCTTGGGAGCAGTACTTC.

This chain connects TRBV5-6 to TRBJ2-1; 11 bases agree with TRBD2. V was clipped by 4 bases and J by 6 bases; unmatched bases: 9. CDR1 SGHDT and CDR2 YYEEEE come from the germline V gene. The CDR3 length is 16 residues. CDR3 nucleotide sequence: TGTGCCAGCAGCAAAGGTCTAGCGGGAGGATTCAATGAGCAGTTCTTC. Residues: CASSKGLAGGFNEQFF.

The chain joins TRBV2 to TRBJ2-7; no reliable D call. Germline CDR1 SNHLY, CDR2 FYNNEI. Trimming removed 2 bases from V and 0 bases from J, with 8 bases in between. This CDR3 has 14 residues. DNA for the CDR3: TGTGCCAGCAGTGAACAGCCGAACTCCTACGAGCAGTACTTC. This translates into CASSEQPNSYEQYF.

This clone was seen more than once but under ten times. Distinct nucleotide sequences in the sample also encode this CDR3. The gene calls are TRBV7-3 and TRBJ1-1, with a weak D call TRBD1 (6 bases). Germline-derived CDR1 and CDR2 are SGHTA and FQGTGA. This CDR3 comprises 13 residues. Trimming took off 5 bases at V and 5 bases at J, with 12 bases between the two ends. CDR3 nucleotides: TGTGCCAGCAGCCCATTACAGGGAACTGAAGCTTTCTTT. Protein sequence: CASSPLQGTEAFF.

CDR3 protein: CASSKGQGAINQPQHF. CDR3 in DNA: TGTGCCAGCAGCAAGGGACAGGGGGCAATCAATCAGCCCCAGCATTTT. This sequence joins TRBV2 and TRBJ1-5; 12 bases line up with TRBD1. The CDR3 consists of 16 residues. Per the germline V gene, CDR1 is SNHLY and CDR2 is FYNNEI. After removal of 6 bases from V and 3 bases from J, the junction contained 6 bases not matched to a gene. Combining the CDR3 with reference TRBV2 and TRBJ1-5 gives the whole variable domain EPEVTQTPSHQVTQMGQEVILRCVPISNHLYFYWYRQILGQKVEFLVSFYNNEISEKSEIFDDQFSVERPDGSNFTLKIRSTKLEDSAMYFCASSKGQGAINQPQHFGDGTRLSIL.

The CDR3 spells CASSQVLGREDTQYF. The CDR3 bases are TGCGCCAGCAGCCAAGTATTGGGGCGTGAAGATACGCAGTATTTT. The J gene is TRBJ2-3, the V gene TRBV4-1; D possibly corresponds to TRBD1 (5 bases). Germline V lookup: CDR1 MGHRA, CDR2 YSYEKL. The CDR3 sequence is 15 residues long. With 1 base removed from V and 5 bases from J, the gap between germline ends came to 13 bases.

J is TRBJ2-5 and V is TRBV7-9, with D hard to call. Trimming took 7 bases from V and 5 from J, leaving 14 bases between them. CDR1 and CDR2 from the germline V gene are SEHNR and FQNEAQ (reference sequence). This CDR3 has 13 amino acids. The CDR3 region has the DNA TGTGCCAGCACGACCCAGGTCTCGGAGACCCAGTACTTC. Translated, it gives CASTTQVSETQYF.

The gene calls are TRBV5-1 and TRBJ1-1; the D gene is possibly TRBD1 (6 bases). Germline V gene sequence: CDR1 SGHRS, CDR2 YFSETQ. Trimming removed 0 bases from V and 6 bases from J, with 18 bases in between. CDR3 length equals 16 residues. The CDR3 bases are TGCGCCAGCAGCTTGGTGGGGGGCCAGGGATACCCTGAAGCTTTCTTT. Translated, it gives CASSLVGGQGYPEAFF.

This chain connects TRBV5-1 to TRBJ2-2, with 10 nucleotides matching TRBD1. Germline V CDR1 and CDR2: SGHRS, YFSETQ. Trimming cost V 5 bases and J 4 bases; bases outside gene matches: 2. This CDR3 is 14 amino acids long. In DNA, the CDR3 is TGCGCCAGCAGGAGACAGGGGGCCACCGGGGAGCTGTTTTTT. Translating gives CASRRQGATGELFF. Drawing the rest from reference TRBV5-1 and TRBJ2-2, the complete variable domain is KAGVTQTPRYLIKTRGQQVTLSCSPISGHRSVSWYQQTPGQGLQFLFEYFSETQRNKGNFPGRFSGRQFSNSRSEMNVSTLELGDSALYLCASRRQGATGELFFGEGSRLTVL.

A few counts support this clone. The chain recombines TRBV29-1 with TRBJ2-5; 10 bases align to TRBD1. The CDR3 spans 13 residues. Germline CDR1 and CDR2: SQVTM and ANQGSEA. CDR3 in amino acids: CSGGQGRRETQYF. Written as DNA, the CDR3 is TGCAGTGGGGGACAGGGGAGGCGAGAGACCCAGTACTTC. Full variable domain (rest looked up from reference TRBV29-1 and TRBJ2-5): SAVISQKPSRDICQRGTSLTIQCQVDSQVTMMFWYRQQPGQSLTLIATANQGSEATYESGFVIDKFPISRPNLTFSTLTVSNMSPEDSSIYLCSGGQGRRETQYFGPGTRLLVL.